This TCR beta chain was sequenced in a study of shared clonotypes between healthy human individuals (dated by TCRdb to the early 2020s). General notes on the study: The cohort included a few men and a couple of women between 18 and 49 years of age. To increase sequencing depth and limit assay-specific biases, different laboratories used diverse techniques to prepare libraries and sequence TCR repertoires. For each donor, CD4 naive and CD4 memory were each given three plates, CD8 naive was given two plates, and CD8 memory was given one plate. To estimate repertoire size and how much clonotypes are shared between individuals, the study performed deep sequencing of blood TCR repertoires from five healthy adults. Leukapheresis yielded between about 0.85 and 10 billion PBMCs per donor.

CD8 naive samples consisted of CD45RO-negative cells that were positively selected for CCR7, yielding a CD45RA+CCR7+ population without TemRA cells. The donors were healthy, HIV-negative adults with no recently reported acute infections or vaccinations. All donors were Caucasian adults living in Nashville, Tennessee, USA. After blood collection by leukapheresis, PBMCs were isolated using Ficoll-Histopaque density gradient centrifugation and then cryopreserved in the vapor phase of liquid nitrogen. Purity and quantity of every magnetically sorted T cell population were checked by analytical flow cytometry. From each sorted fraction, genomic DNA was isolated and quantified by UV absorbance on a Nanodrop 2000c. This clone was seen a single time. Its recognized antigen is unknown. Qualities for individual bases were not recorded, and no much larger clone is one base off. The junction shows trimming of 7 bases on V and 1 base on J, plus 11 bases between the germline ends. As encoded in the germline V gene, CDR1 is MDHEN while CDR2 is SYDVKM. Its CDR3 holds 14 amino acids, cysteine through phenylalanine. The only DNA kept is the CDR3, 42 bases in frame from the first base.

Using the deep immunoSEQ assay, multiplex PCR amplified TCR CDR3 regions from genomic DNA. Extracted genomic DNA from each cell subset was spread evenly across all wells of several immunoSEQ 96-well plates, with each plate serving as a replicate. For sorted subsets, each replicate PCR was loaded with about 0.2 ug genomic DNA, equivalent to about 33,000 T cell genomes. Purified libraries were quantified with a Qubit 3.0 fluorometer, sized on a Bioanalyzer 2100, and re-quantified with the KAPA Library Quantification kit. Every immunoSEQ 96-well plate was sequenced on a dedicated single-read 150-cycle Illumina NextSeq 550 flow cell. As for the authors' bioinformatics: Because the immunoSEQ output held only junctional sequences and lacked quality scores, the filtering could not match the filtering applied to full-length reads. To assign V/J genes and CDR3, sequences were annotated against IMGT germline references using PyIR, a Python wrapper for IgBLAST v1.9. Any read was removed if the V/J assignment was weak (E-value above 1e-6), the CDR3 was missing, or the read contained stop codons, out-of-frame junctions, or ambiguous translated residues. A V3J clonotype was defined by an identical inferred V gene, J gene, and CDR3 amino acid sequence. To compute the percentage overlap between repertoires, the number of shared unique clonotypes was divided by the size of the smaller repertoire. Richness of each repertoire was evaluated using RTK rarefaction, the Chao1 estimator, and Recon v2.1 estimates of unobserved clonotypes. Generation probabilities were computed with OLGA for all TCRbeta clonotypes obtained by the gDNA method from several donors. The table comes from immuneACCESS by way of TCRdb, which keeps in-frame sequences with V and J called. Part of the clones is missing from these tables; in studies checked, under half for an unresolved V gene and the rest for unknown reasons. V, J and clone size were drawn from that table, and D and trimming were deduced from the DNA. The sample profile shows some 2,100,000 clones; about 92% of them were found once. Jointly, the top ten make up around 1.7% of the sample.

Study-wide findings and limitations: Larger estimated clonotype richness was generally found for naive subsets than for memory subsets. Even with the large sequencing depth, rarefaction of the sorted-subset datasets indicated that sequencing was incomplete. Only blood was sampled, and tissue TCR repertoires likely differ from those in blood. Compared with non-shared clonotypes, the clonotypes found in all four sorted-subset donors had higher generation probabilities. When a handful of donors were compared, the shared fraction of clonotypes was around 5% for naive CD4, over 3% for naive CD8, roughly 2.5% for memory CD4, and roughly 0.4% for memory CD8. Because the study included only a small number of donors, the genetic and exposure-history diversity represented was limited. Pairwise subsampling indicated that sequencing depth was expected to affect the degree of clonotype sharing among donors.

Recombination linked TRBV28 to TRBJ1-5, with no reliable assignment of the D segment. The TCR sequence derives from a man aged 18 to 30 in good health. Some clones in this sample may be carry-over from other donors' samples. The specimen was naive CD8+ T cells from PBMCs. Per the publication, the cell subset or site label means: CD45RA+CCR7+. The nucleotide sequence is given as TGTGCCAGCACCTCTGACGGAAGCAATCAGCCCCAGCATTTT. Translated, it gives CASTSDGSNQPQHF.